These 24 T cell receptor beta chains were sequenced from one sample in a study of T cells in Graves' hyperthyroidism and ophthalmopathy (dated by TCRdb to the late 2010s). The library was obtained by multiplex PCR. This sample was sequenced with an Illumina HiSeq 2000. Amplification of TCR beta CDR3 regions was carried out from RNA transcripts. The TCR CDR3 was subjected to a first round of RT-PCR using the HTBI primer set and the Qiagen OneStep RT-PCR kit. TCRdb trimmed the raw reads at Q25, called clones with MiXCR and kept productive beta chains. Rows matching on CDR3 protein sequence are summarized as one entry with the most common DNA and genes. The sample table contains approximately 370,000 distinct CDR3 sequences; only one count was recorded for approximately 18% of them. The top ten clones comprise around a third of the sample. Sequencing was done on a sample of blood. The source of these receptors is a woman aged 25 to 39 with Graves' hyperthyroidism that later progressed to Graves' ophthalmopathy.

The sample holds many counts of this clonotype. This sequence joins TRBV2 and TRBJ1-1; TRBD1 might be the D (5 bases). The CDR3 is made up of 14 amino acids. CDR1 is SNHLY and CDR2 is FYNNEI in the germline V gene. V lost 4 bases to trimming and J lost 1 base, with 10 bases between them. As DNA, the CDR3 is TGTGCCAGCAGTGCATACACAGGGAACACTGAAGCTTTCTTT. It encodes CASSAYTGNTEAFF.

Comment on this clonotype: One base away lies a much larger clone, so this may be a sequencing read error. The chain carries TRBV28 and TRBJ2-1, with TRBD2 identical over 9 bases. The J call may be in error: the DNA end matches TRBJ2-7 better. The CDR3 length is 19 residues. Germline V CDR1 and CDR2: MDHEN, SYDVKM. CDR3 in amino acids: CASSSLDRSGLAKANEQYF. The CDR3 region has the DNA TGTGCCAGCAGTTCCCTCGACAGGTCCGGACTAGCGAAGGCCAATGAGCAGTACTTC.

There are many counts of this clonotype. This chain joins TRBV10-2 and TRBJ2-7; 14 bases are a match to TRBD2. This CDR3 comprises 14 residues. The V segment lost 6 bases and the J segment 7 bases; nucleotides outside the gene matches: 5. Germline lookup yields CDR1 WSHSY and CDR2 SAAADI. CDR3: CASSSTSGREEQYF. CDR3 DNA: TGCGCCAGCAGCTCGACTAGCGGGAGGGAAGAGCAGTACTTC.

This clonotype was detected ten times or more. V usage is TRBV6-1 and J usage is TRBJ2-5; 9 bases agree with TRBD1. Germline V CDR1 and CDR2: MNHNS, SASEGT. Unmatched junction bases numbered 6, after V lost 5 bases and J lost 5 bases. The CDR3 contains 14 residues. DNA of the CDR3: TGTGCCAGCAGTACAGGGGGCTTAGAGGAGACCCAGTACTTC. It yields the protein CASSTGGLEETQYF.

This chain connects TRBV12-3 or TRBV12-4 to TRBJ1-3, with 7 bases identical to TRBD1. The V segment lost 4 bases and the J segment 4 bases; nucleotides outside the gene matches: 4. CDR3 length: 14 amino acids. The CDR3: CASSSAGGGNTIYF. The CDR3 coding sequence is TGTGCCAGCAGTTCCGCAGGGGGAGGAAACACCATATATTTT.

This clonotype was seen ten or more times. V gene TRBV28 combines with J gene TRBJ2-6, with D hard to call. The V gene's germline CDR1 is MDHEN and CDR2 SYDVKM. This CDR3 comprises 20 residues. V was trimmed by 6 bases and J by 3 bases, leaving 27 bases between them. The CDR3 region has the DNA TGTGCCAGCAGCCCGCGTGGAGTTACGCTTTTCTTTATTGGGGCCAACGTCCTGACTTTC. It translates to CASSPRGVTLFFIGANVLTF.

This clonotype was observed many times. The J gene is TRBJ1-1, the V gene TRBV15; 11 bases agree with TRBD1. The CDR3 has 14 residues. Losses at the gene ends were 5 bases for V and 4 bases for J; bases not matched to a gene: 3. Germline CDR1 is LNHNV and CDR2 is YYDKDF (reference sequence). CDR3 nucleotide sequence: TGTGCCACCAGCGCGGGACAGGGGGGCACTGAAGCTTTCTTT. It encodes CATSAGQGGTEAFF. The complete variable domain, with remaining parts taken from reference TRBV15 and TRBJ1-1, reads DAMVIQNPRYQVTQFGKPVTLSCSQTLNHNVMYWYQQKSSQAPKLLFHYYDKDFNNEADTPDNFQSRRPNTSFCFLDIRSPGLGDTAMYLCATSAGQGGTEAFFGQGTRLTVV.

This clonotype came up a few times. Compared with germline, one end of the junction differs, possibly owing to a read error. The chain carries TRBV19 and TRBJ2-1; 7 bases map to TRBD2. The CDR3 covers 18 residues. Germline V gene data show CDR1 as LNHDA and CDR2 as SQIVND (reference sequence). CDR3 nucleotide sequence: TGTGCCAGTAGTATAGTCGGGGCGGGAGCCCTCCCCTACAATGAACAGTTCTTC. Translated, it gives CASSIVGAGALPYNEQFF.

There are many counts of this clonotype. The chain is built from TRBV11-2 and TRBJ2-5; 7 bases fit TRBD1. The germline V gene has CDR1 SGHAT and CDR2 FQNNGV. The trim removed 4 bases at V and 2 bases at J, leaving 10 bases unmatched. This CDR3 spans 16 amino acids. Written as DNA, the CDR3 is TGTGCCAGCAGCTCAGGTGCCGGGACAGAACAAGAGACCCAGTACTTC. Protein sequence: CASSSGAGTEQETQYF.

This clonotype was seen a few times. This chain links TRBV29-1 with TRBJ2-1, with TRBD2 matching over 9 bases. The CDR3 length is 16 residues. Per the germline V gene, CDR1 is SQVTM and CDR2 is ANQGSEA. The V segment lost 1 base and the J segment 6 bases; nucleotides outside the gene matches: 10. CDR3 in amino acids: CSVEASPAGGLNEQFF. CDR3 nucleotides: TGCAGCGTTGAAGCTTCTCCAGCGGGGGGTCTCAATGAGCAGTTCTTC.

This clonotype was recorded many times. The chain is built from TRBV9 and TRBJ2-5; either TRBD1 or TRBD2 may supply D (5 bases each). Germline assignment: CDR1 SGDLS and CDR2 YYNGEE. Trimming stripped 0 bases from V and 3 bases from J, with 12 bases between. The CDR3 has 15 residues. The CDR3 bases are TGTGCCAGCAGCGTAGCTCACGGGGCAGAAGAGACCCAGTACTTC. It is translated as CASSVAHGAEETQYF.

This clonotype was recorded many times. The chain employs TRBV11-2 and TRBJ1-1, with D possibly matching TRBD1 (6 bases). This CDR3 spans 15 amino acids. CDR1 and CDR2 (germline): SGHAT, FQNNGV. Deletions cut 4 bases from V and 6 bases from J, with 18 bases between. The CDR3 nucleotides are TGTGCCAGCAGCTCTGGGGTTTTGGGGGCAGCTGAAGCTTTCTTT. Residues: CASSSGVLGAAEAFF.

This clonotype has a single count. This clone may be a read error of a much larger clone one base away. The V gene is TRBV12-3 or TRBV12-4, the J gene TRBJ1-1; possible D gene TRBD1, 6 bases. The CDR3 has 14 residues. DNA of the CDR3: TGTACCAGCAGTGCGGGAGGGGGTTACTTAGAAGCTTTCTTT. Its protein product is CTSSAGGGYLEAFF.

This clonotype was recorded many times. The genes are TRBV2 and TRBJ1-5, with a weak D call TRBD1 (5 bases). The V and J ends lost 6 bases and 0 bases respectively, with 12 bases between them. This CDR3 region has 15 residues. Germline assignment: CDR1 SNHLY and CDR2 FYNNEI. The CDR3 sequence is CASRAQGSSNQPQHF. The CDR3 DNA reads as TGTGCCAGCAGAGCTCAGGGTAGTAGCAATCAGCCCCAGCATTTT.

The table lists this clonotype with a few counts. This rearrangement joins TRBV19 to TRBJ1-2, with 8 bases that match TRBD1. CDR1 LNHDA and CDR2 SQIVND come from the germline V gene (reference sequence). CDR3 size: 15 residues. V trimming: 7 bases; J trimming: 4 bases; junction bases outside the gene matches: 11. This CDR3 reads CASTEWTGHTYGYTF. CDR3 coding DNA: TGTGCCAGTACCGAATGGACAGGGCATACCTATGGCTACACCTTC. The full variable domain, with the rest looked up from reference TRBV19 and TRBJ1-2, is DGGITQSPKYLFRKEGQNVTLSCEQNLNHDAMYWYRQDPGQGLRLIYYSQIVNDFQKGDIAEGYSVSREKKESFPLTVTSAQKNPTAFYLCASTEWTGHTYGYTFGSGTRLTVV.

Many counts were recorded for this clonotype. The CDR3 coding sequence is TGTGCCAGCAGTCGTGGACAGCTCTCCTACGAGCAGTACTTC. Translating gives CASSRGQLSYEQYF. V and J are TRBV27 and TRBJ2-7, with D possibly matching TRBD1 (6 bases). Germline V gene lookup returns CDR1 MNHEY and CDR2 SMNVEV (reference sequence). The V end was cut by 5 bases, the J end by 0 bases, with 11 bases between. The CDR3 is made up of 14 amino acids.

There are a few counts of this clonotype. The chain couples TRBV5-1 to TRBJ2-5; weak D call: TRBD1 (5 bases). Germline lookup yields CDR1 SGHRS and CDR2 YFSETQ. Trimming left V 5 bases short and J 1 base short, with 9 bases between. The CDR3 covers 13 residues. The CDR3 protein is CASSTGTQETQYF. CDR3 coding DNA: TGCGCCAGCAGTACAGGTACCCAAGAGACCCAGTACTTC.

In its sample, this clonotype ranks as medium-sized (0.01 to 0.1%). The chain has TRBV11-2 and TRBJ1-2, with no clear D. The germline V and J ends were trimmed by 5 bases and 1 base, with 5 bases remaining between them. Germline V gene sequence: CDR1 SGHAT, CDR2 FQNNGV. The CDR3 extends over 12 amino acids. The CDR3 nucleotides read TGTGCCAGCAGCCCAGATAACTATGGCTACACCTTC. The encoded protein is CASSPDNYGYTF.

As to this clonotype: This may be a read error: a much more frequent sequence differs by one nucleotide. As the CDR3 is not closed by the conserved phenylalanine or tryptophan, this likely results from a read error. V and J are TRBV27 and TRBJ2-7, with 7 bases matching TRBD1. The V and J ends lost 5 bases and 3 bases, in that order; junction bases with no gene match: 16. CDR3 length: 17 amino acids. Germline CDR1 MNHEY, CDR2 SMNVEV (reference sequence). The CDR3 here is CASSLTGVAGLLYEQYL. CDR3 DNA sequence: TGTGCCAGCAGTCTTACAGGGGTCGCGGGTCTGCTCTACGAGCAGTACCTC.

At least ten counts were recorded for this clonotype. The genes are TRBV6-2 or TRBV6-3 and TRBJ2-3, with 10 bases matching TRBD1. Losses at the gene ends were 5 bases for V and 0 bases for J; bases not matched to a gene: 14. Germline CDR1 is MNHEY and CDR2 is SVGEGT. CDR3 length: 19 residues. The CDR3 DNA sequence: TGTGCCAGCAGTCAAACCGGGACAGGGGCGTACGCTAGCACAGATACGCAGTATTTT. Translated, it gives CASSQTGTGAYASTDTQYF.

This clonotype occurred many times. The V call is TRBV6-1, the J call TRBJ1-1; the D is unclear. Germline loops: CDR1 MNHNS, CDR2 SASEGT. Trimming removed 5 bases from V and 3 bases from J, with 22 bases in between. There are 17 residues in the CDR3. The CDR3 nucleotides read TGTGCCAGCAGTTCCTCGGACGGTCCTAGAGTGGACACTGAAGCTTTCTTT. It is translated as CASSSSDGPRVDTEAFF.

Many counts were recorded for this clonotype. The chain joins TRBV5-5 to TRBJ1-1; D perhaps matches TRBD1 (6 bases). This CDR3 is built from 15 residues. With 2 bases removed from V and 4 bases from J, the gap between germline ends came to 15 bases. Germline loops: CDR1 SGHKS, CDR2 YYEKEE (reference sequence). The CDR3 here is CASSFPGKGGTEAFF. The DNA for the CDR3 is TGTGCCAGCAGCTTCCCCGGTAAAGGGGGCACTGAAGCTTTCTTT.

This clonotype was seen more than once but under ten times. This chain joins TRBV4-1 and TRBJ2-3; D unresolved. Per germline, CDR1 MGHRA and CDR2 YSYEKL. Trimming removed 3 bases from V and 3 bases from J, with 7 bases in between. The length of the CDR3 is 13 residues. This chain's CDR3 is CASSQTWTDTQYF. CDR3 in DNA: TGCGCCAGCAGCCAGACCTGGACAGATACGCAGTATTTT.

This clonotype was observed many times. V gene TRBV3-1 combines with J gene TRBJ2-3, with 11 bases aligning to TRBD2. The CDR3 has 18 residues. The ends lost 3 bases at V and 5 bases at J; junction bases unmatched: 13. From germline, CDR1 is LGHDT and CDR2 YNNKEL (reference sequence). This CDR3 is CASSQLVTSGGSLDTQYF. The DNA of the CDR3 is TGTGCCAGCAGCCAGCTGGTTACTAGCGGGGGATCGTTAGATACGCAGTATTTT.